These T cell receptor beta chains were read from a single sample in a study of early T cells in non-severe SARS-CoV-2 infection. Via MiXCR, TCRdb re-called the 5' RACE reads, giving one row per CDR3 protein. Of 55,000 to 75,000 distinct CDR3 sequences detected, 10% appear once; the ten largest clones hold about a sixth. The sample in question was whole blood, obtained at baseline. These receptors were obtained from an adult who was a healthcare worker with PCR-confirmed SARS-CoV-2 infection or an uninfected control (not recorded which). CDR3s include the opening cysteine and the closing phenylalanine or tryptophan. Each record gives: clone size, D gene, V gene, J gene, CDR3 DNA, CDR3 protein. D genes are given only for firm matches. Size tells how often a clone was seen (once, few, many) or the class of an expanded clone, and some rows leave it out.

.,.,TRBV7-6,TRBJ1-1,TGTGCCAGCAGCCGCATGGTTGGCACTGAAGCTTTCTTT,CASSRMVGTEAFF
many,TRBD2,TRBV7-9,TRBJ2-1,TGTGCCAGCAGCGAGGGACTAGCGGGACTGAATGAGCAGTTCTTC,CASSEGLAGLNEQFF
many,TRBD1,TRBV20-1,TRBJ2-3,TGCAGTGCTAGCCCAGGGGGCGACACAGATACGCAGTATTTT,CSASPGGDTDTQYF
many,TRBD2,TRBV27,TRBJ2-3,TGTGCCAGCAGTTCCCAGGGACTAGCTAAAGATACGCAGTATTTT,CASSSQGLAKDTQYF
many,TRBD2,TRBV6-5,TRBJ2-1,TGTGCCAGCAGTTGGGGGGGCTCCTACAATGAGCAGTTCTTC,CASSWGGSYNEQFF
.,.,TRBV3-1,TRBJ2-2,TGTGCCAGCAGCCCGAATAGCGGAGGTTACACCGGGGAGCTGTTTTTT,CASSPNSGGYTGELFF
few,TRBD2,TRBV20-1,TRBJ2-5,TGCAGTGCTCCCCTGGGTAGTAGCGGGAACCAAGAGACCCAGTACTTC,CSAPLGSSGNQETQYF
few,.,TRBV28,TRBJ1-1,TGTGCCAGCAGCCGATCTGAAGCTTTCTTT,CASSRSEAFF
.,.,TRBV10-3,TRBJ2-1,TGTGCCACCCGACCAACCGGTTATAATGAGCAGTTCTTC,CATRPTGYNEQFF
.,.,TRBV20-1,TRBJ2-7,TGCAGTGCGGGACAAAGCTCCTACGAGCAGTACTTC,CSAGQSSYEQYF
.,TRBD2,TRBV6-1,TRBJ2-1,TGTGCCAGCAGTGAAGCGGGAGGGGCTGGTGGTGAGCAGTTCTTC,CASSEAGGAGGEQFF
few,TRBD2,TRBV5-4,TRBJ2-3,TGTGCCAGCAGCTCACTTGGGACTAGCGATACGCAGTATTTT,CASSSLGTSDTQYF
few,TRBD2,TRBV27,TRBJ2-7,TGTGCCAGCAGCCCCTCTAGCGGGAGTCGATACGAGCAGTACTTC,CASSPSSGSRYEQYF
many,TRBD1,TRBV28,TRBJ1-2,TGTGCCAGCACTCGGGACAGGGTGGACTATGGCTACACCTTC,CASTRDRVDYGYTF
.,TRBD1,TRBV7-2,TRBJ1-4,TGTGCCAGCAGCCCTACGACAGGGTTAGGTGAAAAACTGTTTTTT,CASSPTTGLGEKLFF
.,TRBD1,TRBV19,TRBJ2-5,TGTGCCAGTCGTGGACAGGGAAGGATCGGGACCCAGTACTTC,CASRGQGRIGTQYF
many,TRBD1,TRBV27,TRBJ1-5,TGTGCCAGCAGTTCCGAGACAGGGCGCGATCAGCCCCAGCATTTT,CASSSETGRDQPQHF
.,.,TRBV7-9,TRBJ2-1,TGTGCCAGCAGCTTCGTACGTGCAGGGGCCTACAATGAGCAGTTCTTC,CASSFVRAGAYNEQFF
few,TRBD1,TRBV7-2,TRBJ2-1,TGTGCCAGCAGTCCCAAGGGGGCTCCCGCCTACAATGAGCAGTTCTTC,CASSPKGAPAYNEQFF
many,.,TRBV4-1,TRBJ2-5,TGCGCCAGCAGCCAGGCAGGGACCGGGACCCAGTACTTC,CASSQAGTGTQYF
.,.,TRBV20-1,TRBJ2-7,TGCAGTGCTAGGCAGTCTCAACGCTACGAGCAGTACTTC,CSARQSQRYEQYF
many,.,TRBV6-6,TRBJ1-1,TGTGCCAGCAAGGGGGGTTCTAACACTGAAGCTTTCTTT,CASKGGSNTEAFF
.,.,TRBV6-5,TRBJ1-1,TGTGCCAGCAGGAGAGGGGACACTGAAGCTTTCTTT,CASRRGDTEAFF
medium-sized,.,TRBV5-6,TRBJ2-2,TGTGCCAGCAGCTTGGGGCAGGACGGGACGGGGGAGCTGTTTTTT,CASSLGQDGTGELFF
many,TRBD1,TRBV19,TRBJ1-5,TGTGCCAGTAGTAACCCAGGGGGCCATCAGCCCCAGCATTTT,CASSNPGGHQPQHF
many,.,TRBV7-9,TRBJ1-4,TGTGCCAGCAGTACGGCAGGGGAGGGAAAACTGTTTTTT,CASSTAGEGKLFF
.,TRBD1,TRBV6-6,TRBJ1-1,TGTGCCAGCAGTTCTCGGGGACAGGGGGCAGCTGAAGCTTTCTTT,CASSSRGQGAAEAFF
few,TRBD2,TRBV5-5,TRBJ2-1,TGTGCCAGCAGCCAAGGGACTAGCGGCTACAATGAGCAGTTCTTC,CASSQGTSGYNEQFF
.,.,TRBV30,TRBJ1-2,TGTGCCTGGAGAGTTAAGGGAGGTCCAAACTATGGCTACACCTTC,CAWRVKGGPNYGYTF
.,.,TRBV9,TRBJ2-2,TGTGCCAGCAGCGTTTTTGGGGACCCGGGGGAGCTGTTTTTT,CASSVFGDPGELFF
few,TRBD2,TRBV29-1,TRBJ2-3,TGCAGCGTTGCCGGGACTACTACAGATACGCAGTATTTT,CSVAGTTTDTQYF
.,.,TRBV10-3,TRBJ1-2,TGTGCCATCAGTCATGCTGGCGGGGTGACCAACTATGGCTACACCTTC,CAISHAGGVTNYGYTF
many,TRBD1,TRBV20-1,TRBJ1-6,TGCAGTGCTAGAGATTTGGGACAGCAAATTAATTCACCCCTCCACTTT,CSARDLGQQINSPLHF
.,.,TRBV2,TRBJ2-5,TGTGCCAGCACCTTACTTGGCGGAGGGCAAGAGACCCAGTACTTC,CASTLLGGGQETQYF
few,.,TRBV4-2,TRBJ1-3,TGTGCCAGCAGCCAGGCCGGAATTTCTGGAAACACCATATATTTT,CASSQAGISGNTIYF
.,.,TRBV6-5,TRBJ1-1,TGTGCCAGCAAGAACGGACAGAACACTGAAGCTTTCTTT,CASKNGQNTEAFF
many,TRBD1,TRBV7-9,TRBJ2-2,TGTGCCAGCAGCAAAGGACAGGGGTCCGGGGAGCTGTTTTTT,CASSKGQGSGELFF
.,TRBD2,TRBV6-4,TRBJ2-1,TGTGCCAGCAGTGACGAGCGGGGCACAAATGAGCAGTTCTTC,CASSDERGTNEQFF
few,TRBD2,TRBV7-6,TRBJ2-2,TGTGCCAGCAGCGCATATGCACTAGCGGGAGGGAAAAAAACCGGGGAGCTGTTTTTT,CASSAYALAGGKKTGELFF
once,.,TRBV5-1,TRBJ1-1,TGCGCCAGCAGCCCCCGGGCAGGGGATAACACTGAAGCTTTCTTT,CASSPRAGDNTEAFF
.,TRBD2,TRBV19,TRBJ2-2,TGTGCCAGCCTTAGGACTAGCGGGAGGGCCTTCACCGGGGAGCTGTTTTTT,CASLRTSGRAFTGELFF
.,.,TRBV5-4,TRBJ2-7,TGTGCCAGCAGCTGGGGGCCGGACCTCTCCTACGAGCAGTACTTC,CASSWGPDLSYEQYF
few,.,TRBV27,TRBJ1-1,TGTGCCAGCAGCCAATCGGTCCGTACTGAAGCTTTCTTT,CASSQSVRTEAFF
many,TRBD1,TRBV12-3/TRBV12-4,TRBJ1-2,TGTGCCAGCAGTTCCGGGACAGGCCAATCTCAGGGCTACACCTTC,CASSSGTGQSQGYTF
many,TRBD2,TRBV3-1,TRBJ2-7,TGTGCCAGCAGCCGGACTAGCGGGAAAAACGAGCAGTACTTC,CASSRTSGKNEQYF
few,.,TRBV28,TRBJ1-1,TGTGCCAGCCCTGGGGGGTCTCCGAACACTGAAGCTTTCTTT,CASPGGSPNTEAFF
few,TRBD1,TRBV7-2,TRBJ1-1,TGTGCCAGCAGCCAAGCCCCGACAGGGGGCACTGAAGCTTTCTTT,CASSQAPTGGTEAFF
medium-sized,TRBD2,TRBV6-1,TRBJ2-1,TGTGCCAGCCGTGGGGCGACTAGCGGAGATATCGATGAGCAGTTCTTC,CASRGATSGDIDEQFF
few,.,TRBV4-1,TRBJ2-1,TGCGCCAGCAGCCAAGGGAGGGGGCGATTCAATGAGCAGTTCTTC,CASSQGRGRFNEQFF
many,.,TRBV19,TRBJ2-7,TGTGCCAGTAGTTTTACAGGCTACGAGCAGTACTTC,CASSFTGYEQYF
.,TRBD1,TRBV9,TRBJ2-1,TGTGCCAGCAGCGTGGACAGGGGGCGCGGCAATGAGCAGTTCTTC,CASSVDRGRGNEQFF
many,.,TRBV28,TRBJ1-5,TGTGCCAGCAGCCTAAGAGGAAGCAATCAGCCCCAGCATTTT,CASSLRGSNQPQHF
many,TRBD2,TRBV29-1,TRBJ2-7,TGCAGCGTTGAAGAGCCAGCGGGAGTGTCCGAGCAGTACTTC,CSVEEPAGVSEQYF
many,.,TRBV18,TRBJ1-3,TGTGCCAGCTCCGCCGTAGAATCTGGAAACACCATATATTTT,CASSAVESGNTIYF
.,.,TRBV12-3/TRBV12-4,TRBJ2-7,TGTGCCAACCGACAGCCCGCAACCTACGAGCAGTACTTC,CANRQPATYEQYF
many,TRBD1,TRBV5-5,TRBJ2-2,TGTGCCAGCAGACGTCGACAGGGTGTAGTCACCGGGGAGCTGTTTTTT,CASRRRQGVVTGELFF
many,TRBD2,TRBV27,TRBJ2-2,TGTGCCAGCAGTCCGAGACTAGCGGCCAACACCGGGGAGCTGTTTTTT,CASSPRLAANTGELFF
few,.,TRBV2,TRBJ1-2,TGTGCCAGCAGTGAAGCGCTGTCGTATGGCTACACCTTC,CASSEALSYGYTF
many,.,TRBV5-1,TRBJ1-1,TGCGCCAGCAGCCCCAACGCAGGGAGGAAAGCTTTCTTT,CASSPNAGRKAFF